The rows below give T cell receptor beta chains drawn from one sample of a study of blood T cell repertoires in COVID-19. Sequenced by immunoSEQ multiplex PCR; TCRdb stores in-frame clones only, minus some. The table has about 210,000 clones, around 85% seen once. What was sequenced was PBMCs or T cells enriched from blood (not recorded which). The receptor source for this set is a man between 35 and 55 years old who had recovered from COVID-19. The conserved cysteine and the conserved F or W are not part of the CDR3 here. Each record gives: D gene, V gene, J gene, CDR3 protein. D genes are given only for firm matches.

d_call: NA
v_call: TRBV9
j_call: TRBJ2-5
cdr3_aa: ASSPESGYRQETQY

d_call: TRBD1
v_call: TRBV15
j_call: TRBJ2-3
cdr3_aa: ATSLKIGQGPTDTQY

d_call: TRBD2
v_call: TRBV3-1/TRBV3-2
j_call: TRBJ2-5
cdr3_aa: ASSHPLATQETQY

d_call: NA
v_call: TRBV19
j_call: TRBJ2-7
cdr3_aa: ASSLGEGGSYEQY

d_call: TRBD2
v_call: TRBV15
j_call: TRBJ2-5
cdr3_aa: ATSSGGETQY

d_call: NA
v_call: TRBV6-5
j_call: TRBJ2-5
cdr3_aa: ASSYGPKETQY

d_call: TRBD1
v_call: TRBV11-2
j_call: TRBJ2-7
cdr3_aa: ASSWGQFDEQY

d_call: TRBD1
v_call: TRBV2
j_call: TRBJ2-7
cdr3_aa: ALTGDRGHEQY

d_call: TRBD1
v_call: TRBV9
j_call: TRBJ2-7
cdr3_aa: ASSPSGGLDEQY

d_call: TRBD2
v_call: TRBV2
j_call: TRBJ2-1
cdr3_aa: ASKIGLAVYNEQF

d_call: NA
v_call: TRBV20-1
j_call: TRBJ2-7
cdr3_aa: SASEVVYEQY

d_call: NA
v_call: TRBV5-4
j_call: TRBJ2-7
cdr3_aa: ASSDPRRGSYEQY

d_call: NA
v_call: TRBV29-1
j_call: TRBJ2-7
cdr3_aa: SVEDTMRQGSYEQY

d_call: NA
v_call: TRBV7-7
j_call: TRBJ2-5
cdr3_aa: ASSVTGETQY

d_call: NA
v_call: TRBV29-1
j_call: TRBJ2-3
cdr3_aa: SVEDPGQGYTDTQY

d_call: NA
v_call: TRBV13
j_call: TRBJ1-1
cdr3_aa: ASSPYNGLPNTEAF

d_call: TRBD1
v_call: TRBV5-5
j_call: TRBJ1-2
cdr3_aa: ASSLEGTGDYGYT

d_call: NA
v_call: TRBV2
j_call: TRBJ1-6
cdr3_aa: ASTAYNSPLH

d_call: TRBD1
v_call: TRBV9
j_call: TRBJ1-5
cdr3_aa: ASSGQGSNQPQH

d_call: NA
v_call: TRBV5-4
j_call: TRBJ2-2
cdr3_aa: ASSPGAGLF

d_call: TRBD2
v_call: TRBV29-1
j_call: TRBJ2-7
cdr3_aa: SIWTSGRYEQY

d_call: TRBD2
v_call: TRBV20-1
j_call: TRBJ2-3
cdr3_aa: SASGTRSTDTQY

d_call: NA
v_call: TRBV28
j_call: TRBJ1-1
cdr3_aa: ASKRLLEAF

d_call: NA
v_call: TRBV2
j_call: TRBJ2-1
cdr3_aa: ASRRTPGGNEQF

d_call: TRBD2
v_call: TRBV7-6
j_call: TRBJ2-2
cdr3_aa: ASSFSGTGTGELF

d_call: TRBD2
v_call: TRBV11-3
j_call: TRBJ2-1
cdr3_aa: ASSSEREGYGEQF

d_call: TRBD1
v_call: TRBV4-1
j_call: TRBJ2-1
cdr3_aa: ASSLPGQRIYNEQF

d_call: TRBD1
v_call: TRBV6-5
j_call: TRBJ2-5
cdr3_aa: ASSFGQGETQY

d_call: NA
v_call: TRBV13
j_call: TRBJ2-2
cdr3_aa: ASSLGLGTGELF

d_call: TRBD1
v_call: TRBV9
j_call: TRBJ2-3
cdr3_aa: ASSVEDRGDTQY

d_call: NA
v_call: TRBV5-1
j_call: TRBJ2-7
cdr3_aa: ASSLEGRSGEQY

d_call: NA
v_call: TRBV7-9
j_call: TRBJ2-1
cdr3_aa: ASSFLGGVSFNEQF

d_call: TRBD2
v_call: TRBV2
j_call: TRBJ2-2
cdr3_aa: ASRAYSGRSSGELF

d_call: NA
v_call: TRBV6-1
j_call: TRBJ1-2
cdr3_aa: ASSEGPGTNYGYT

d_call: TRBD1
v_call: TRBV28
j_call: TRBJ2-1
cdr3_aa: ASAGQGNNEQF